The clone carrying this T cell receptor beta chain was observed a single time. The antigen remains undetermined. The germline gives CDR1 SEHNR, CDR2 FQNEAQ (reference sequence). The V end lost 1 base, the J end lost 4 bases, and 7 bases lay between the germline ends. The CDR3 covers 13 residues. PCR amplification relied on 60 Vbeta primers (plus 13 Jbeta primers). Sequencing used immunoSEQ multiplex PCR; TCRdb keeps in-frame clones, though not all of them. The sample has 150,000 to 250,000 clones, 82% seen once. This record belongs to a study of cytomegalovirus exposure and HLA in healthy donors. As for the study in general: Among a few hundred genotyped donors, around 81% fell in the Caucasian-associated ancestry cluster.

Overall study results and limits: Altogether, 164 TCR beta chains were recorded as cytomegalovirus-associated.

This clonotype originated in a boy younger than 10 in good health and CMV-seronegative. The rearrangement uses TRBV7-9 and TRBJ1-2, with D perhaps TRBD1 (5 bases). Sequences were obtained from PBMCs. For the CDR3, the DNA is TGTGCCAGCAGCTTAGGACAGTCCTATGGCTACACCTTC. It codes for CASSLGQSYGYTF.